This T cell receptor beta chain was sequenced for a study of cytomegalovirus exposure and HLA in healthy donors. Findings and caveats of the study: Association of around 17,000 TCR beta sequences with HLA alleles was found at 0.05 false discovery rate in a later analysis. Follow-up analysis found HLA locus-dependent TCR association rates, highest for DRB1 and lowest for HLA-C. Later findings reportedly placed an Asian-associated ancestry cluster below the 666-donor mean for N-insertions.

This clone appeared a few times. No antigen is known for it. Use of 60 Vbeta and 13 Jbeta primers characterized the PCR. Authors' processing steps: Later analysis identified some 80 million unique TCR beta chains, about 12 million shared. Clones were read by immunoSEQ multiplex PCR, and TCRdb kept only the in-frame ones, dropping some. For V, J and clone size, that table is used; D and trimming come from the DNA. The repertoire includes some 120,000 clones, around 75% of them detected once, and roughly 0.9% sits in the top ten. In germline, CDR1 is GTSNPN, CDR2 SVGIG (reference sequence). The CDR3 loop spans 15 amino acids. The V and J ends lost 2 bases and 8 bases, in that order; junction bases with no gene match: 12.

Sequencing input: PBMCs. This rearrangement joins TRBV30 to TRBJ1-2; the match to TRBD1 covers 9 bases. This TCR came from a woman aged 25 to 45 in good health and CMV-seronegative. CDR3 DNA sequence: TGTGCCTGGAGTAGGGGGACAGGGTATTTGGGGGGCTACACCTTC. It yields the protein CAWSRGTGYLGGYTF.